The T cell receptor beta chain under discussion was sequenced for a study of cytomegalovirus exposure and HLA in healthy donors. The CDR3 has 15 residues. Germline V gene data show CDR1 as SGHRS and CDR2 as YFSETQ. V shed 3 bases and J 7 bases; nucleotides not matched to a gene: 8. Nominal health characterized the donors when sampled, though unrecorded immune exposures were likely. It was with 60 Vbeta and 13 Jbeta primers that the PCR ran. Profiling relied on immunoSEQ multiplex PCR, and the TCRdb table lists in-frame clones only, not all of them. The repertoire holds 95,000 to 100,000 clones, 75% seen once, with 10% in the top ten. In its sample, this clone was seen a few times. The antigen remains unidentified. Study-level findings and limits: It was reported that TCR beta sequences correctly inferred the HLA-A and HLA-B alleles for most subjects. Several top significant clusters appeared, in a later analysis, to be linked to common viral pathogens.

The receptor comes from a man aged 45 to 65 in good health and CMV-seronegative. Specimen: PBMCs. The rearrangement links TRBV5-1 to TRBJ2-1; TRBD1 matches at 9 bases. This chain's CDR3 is CASSSGTGFYNEQFF. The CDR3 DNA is TGCGCCAGCAGCTCTGGGACAGGGTTTTATAATGAGCAGTTCTTC.